This is a list of T cell receptor beta chains from one sample in a study of identical twins. TCRdb reprocessed the 5' RACE reads via MiXCR and lists one record per CDR3 protein. The sample records around 490,000 distinct CDR3 sequences, 15% being singletons. A further study also used this sample, focusing on yellow fever vaccine responses in identical twins.

Sequencing was performed on CD4+ T cells sorted from blood. Receptors originate from a woman aged 18-30 years in good health. Each CDR3 is given with its conserved first and last residue. D genes are given only for firm matches. Some rows mark clone size as missing; the rest say once, few, many or name a class of expanded clone.

CDR3 DNA: TGTGCCAGCAGTTTTTGGAGCGTCCAAGAGACCCAGTACTTC
CDR3 protein: CASSFWSVQETQYF
D gene: NA
J gene: TRBJ2-5
V gene: TRBV12-3/TRBV12-4
clone size: few

CDR3 DNA: TGTGCCAGCAGCTTGCCGCAGGGGGAGACAGATACGCAGTATTTT
CDR3 protein: CASSLPQGETDTQYF
D gene: TRBD1
J gene: TRBJ2-3
V gene: TRBV5-6
clone size: few

CDR3 DNA: TGTGCCAGCAGCATATCGGGGAATCAAGAGACCCAGTACTTC
CDR3 protein: CASSISGNQETQYF
D gene: NA
J gene: TRBJ2-5
V gene: TRBV7-3
clone size: NA

CDR3 DNA: TGTGCCAGCAGATCCTCGGGACTCCTGGCAGCAGATACGCAGTATTTT
CDR3 protein: CASRSSGLLAADTQYF
D gene: NA
J gene: TRBJ2-3
V gene: TRBV2
clone size: NA

CDR3 DNA: TGTGCCAGCAGTTCACGACGGGGGGATGGCAATCAGCCCCAGCATTTT
CDR3 protein: CASSSRRGDGNQPQHF
D gene: NA
J gene: TRBJ1-5
V gene: TRBV6-5
clone size: few

CDR3 DNA: TGTGCCAGCTTAGGGAACACTGAAGCTTTCTTT
CDR3 protein: CASLGNTEAFF
D gene: NA
J gene: TRBJ1-1
V gene: TRBV6-1
clone size: NA

CDR3 DNA: TGCGCCAGCAGGGGACGGTTGGTGAACACTGAAGCTTTCTTT
CDR3 protein: CASRGRLVNTEAFF
D gene: NA
J gene: TRBJ1-1
V gene: TRBV5-1
clone size: few

CDR3 DNA: TGTGCCAGCAGCCAGACCGGCCGCGAGCAGTACTTC
CDR3 protein: CASSQTGREQYF
D gene: NA
J gene: TRBJ2-7
V gene: TRBV3-1
clone size: NA

CDR3 DNA: TGCAGTGCTAGAGCCGGACTCCACACAGATACGCAGTATTTT
CDR3 protein: CSARAGLHTDTQYF
D gene: NA
J gene: TRBJ2-3
V gene: TRBV20-1
clone size: NA

CDR3 DNA: TGCGCCAGCAGCTTGGGGTGGGGGCGCGACACTGAAGCTTTCTTT
CDR3 protein: CASSLGWGRDTEAFF
D gene: NA
J gene: TRBJ1-1
V gene: TRBV5-1
clone size: NA

CDR3 DNA: TGTGCCAGCAGCCTAGGGATATCTACGACAACTAATGAAAAACTGTTTTTT
CDR3 protein: CASSLGISTTTNEKLFF
D gene: NA
J gene: TRBJ1-4
V gene: TRBV7-6
clone size: NA

CDR3 DNA: TGCAGTGCTAGACAAGGGGCAGGGGGCGGAGAGACCCAGTACTTC
CDR3 protein: CSARQGAGGGETQYF
D gene: TRBD1
J gene: TRBJ2-5
V gene: TRBV20-1
clone size: NA

CDR3 DNA: TGTGCCAGCAGCCTGGGTCTCCCGACCGAGCAGTACTTC
CDR3 protein: CASSLGLPTEQYF
D gene: NA
J gene: TRBJ2-7
V gene: TRBV5-5
clone size: once

CDR3 DNA: TGCGCCAGCAGCCACGGGCCGGCCCAGAGCACAGATACGCAGTATTTT
CDR3 protein: CASSHGPAQSTDTQYF
D gene: NA
J gene: TRBJ2-3
V gene: TRBV4-1
clone size: once

CDR3 DNA: TGTGCCACCTCGACTAGCGGGGCTGTGCATACGCAGTATTTT
CDR3 protein: CATSTSGAVHTQYF
D gene: TRBD2
J gene: TRBJ2-3
V gene: TRBV19
clone size: NA

CDR3 DNA: TGTGCCAGCAGCTCAGAGCCGACAGGGGCGTGGGCAGATACGCAGTATTTT
CDR3 protein: CASSSEPTGAWADTQYF
D gene: TRBD1
J gene: TRBJ2-3
V gene: TRBV5-5
clone size: NA